The present T cell receptor beta chain was sequenced within a study of early T cells in non-severe SARS-CoV-2 infection. Looking at the study overall: Bulk RNA from unsorted whole blood was sequenced; chains were unpaired. Overall study findings and caveats: Private and CD4 specificities were missed by VDJdb matching, which favored anti-spike CD8 responses.

Unique molecular identifiers were attached to individual cDNA molecules. TCRdb re-analysed the 5' RACE reads in MiXCR, keeping a single row per CDR3 protein. The table includes under 65,000 distinct CDR3 sequences, around 13% detected once. In regard to this clonotype: Its specificity is not known.

There are 15 residues in the CDR3. Germline V gene sequence: CDR1 SGHVS, CDR2 FQNEAQ. Trimming took 3 bases from V and 6 from J; bases not matched to a gene: 10. The source is an adult who was a healthcare worker with PCR-confirmed SARS-CoV-2 infection or an uninfected control (not recorded which). The sequencing sample was made of whole blood. The V gene is TRBV7-8, the J gene TRBJ1-1, with 7 nucleotides matching TRBD1. DNA of the CDR3: TGTGCCAGCAGCTTTTCCCGACAGGGTATGTCTGAAGCTTTCTTT. Its protein is CASSFSRQGMSEAFF.